The 16 T cell receptor beta chains below come from one sample, sequenced in a study of cytomegalovirus exposure and HLA in healthy donors. The PCR had 60 Vbeta and 13 Jbeta primers. The protocol was immunoSEQ multiplex PCR, while the TCRdb copy is restricted to in-frame clones and leaves out a portion. Counted here are 100,000 to 150,000 clones, roughly 80% occurring once; the ten biggest clones make up 0.95% to 1.5%. The sample taken for sequencing was PBMCs. Receptors were obtained from a female donor in good health and CMV-seronegative.

The chain couples TRBV9 to TRBJ2-2; 12 bases align to TRBD1. CDR1 SGDLS and CDR2 YYNGEE come from the germline V gene. Unmatched junction bases numbered 7, after V lost 3 bases and J lost 7 bases. The length of the CDR3 is 16 residues. The CDR3 DNA follows: TGTGCCAGCAGCGCTCCGGGACAGGGGGCGATCGGGGAGCTGTTTTTT. Protein: CASSAPGQGAIGELFF.

The chain couples TRBV7-3 to TRBJ1-1; D gene ambiguous. The V gene lost 4 bases and the J gene lost 1 base, with 7 bases spanning the gap. The CDR3 is 13 residues long. The V gene's germline CDR1 is SGHTA and CDR2 FQGTGA. The CDR3 protein is CASSSRKNTEAFF. CDR3 DNA sequence: TGTGCCAGCAGCTCGCGTAAGAACACTGAAGCTTTCTTT.

The rearrangement links TRBV2 to TRBJ2-5, with TRBD1 matching 8 bases. V trimming: 3 bases; J trimming: 5 bases; junction bases outside the gene matches: 8. This CDR3 comprises 15 residues. CDR1 is SNHLY, CDR2 FYNNEI, per germline. The CDR3 region has the DNA TGTGCCAGCAGTGACGGGCAGGGGGCTGTGGAGACCCAGTACTTC. Translated: CASSDGQGAVETQYF. Full variable domain (outside the CDR3, taken from reference TRBV2 and TRBJ2-5): EPEVTQTPSHQVTQMGQEVILRCVPISNHLYFYWYRQILGQKVEFLVSFYNNEISEKSEIFDDQFSVERPDGSNFTLKIRSTKLEDSAMYFCASSDGQGAVETQYFGPGTRLLVL.

This clone has more than one count but fewer than ten. The rearrangement uses TRBV7-2 and TRBJ2-3, with 13 positions matching TRBD2. Germline V gene sequence: CDR1 SGHTA, CDR2 FQGNSA. After removal of 5 bases from V and 4 bases from J, the junction contained 6 bases not matched to a gene. The CDR3 runs 16 residues. CDR3 protein: CASSPVGLAGADTQYF. The CDR3 DNA sequence: TGTGCCAGCAGCCCAGTCGGACTAGCGGGGGCAGATACGCAGTATTTT.

The chain combines TRBV10-3 with TRBJ1-4, with D hard to call. The germline V gene has CDR1 ENHRY and CDR2 SYGVKD. The length of the CDR3 is 15 residues. Trimming left V 4 bases short and J 0 bases short, with 9 bases between. The CDR3 protein is CAISVGTATNEKLFF. DNA of the CDR3: TGTGCCATCAGTGTCGGTACAGCAACTAATGAAAAACTGTTTTTT.

The chain combines TRBV4-1 with TRBJ2-1; 15 bases are shared with TRBD2. Trimming took 1 base from V and 8 from J; bases not matched to a gene: 6. The CDR3 is made up of 17 amino acids. Germline lookup yields CDR1 MGHRA and CDR2 YSYEKL. The CDR3 region has the DNA TGCGCCAGCAGCCAAGTTGGACTAGCGGGGGGGCGGTATGAGCAGTTCTTC. As protein: CASSQVGLAGGRYEQFF.

The V and J genes are TRBV7-3 and TRBJ1-1, with D tentatively TRBD1 (5 bases). The CDR3 runs 14 residues. In germline, CDR1 is SGHTA, CDR2 FQGTGA. V lost 3 bases and J 5 bases, leaving 13 bases between the germline ends. CDR3 nucleotide sequence: TGTGCCAGCAGCTTTTATAGTGGGGGGACTGAAGCTTTCTTT. Translated: CASSFYSGGTEAFF. Using reference TRBV7-3 and TRBJ1-1 for the parts outside the CDR3, the full variable domain is GAGVSQTPSNKVTEKGKYVELRCDPISGHTALYWYRQSLGQGPEFLIYFQGTGAADDSGLPNDRFFAVRPEGSVSTLKIQRTERGDSAVYLCASSFYSGGTEAFFGQGTRLTVV.

This sequence joins TRBV7-2 and TRBJ1-1; 7 positions match TRBD1. CDR1 and CDR2 (germline): SGHTA, FQGNSA. V was pared by 3 bases and J by 2 bases, with 6 bases of the junction left unmatched. This CDR3 comprises 15 residues. CDR3 region: CASSLGTAFNTEAFF. The CDR3 coding sequence is TGTGCCAGCAGCTTGGGGACAGCCTTCAACACTGAAGCTTTCTTT.

The gene calls are TRBV18 and TRBJ2-5; D possibly corresponds to TRBD2 (6 bases). V dropped 3 bases and J dropped 2 bases, with 22 bases sitting between them. The CDR3 totals 18 residues. Germline CDR1 is KGHSH and CDR2 is LQKENI. The CDR3 DNA reads as TGTGCCAGCTCACCTCCCGGTCGGGGGTCGTTGAGGCAAGAGACCCAGTACTTC. Protein product: CASSPPGRGSLRQETQYF. The full variable domain, its missing parts supplied by reference TRBV18 and TRBJ2-5, is NAGVMQNPRHLVRRRGQEARLRCSPMKGHSHVYWYRQLPEEGLKFMVYLQKENIIDESGMPKERFSAEFPKEGPSILRIQQVVRGDSAAYFCASSPPGRGSLRQETQYFGPGTRLLVL.

The chain uses TRBV7-2 and TRBJ2-2; D gene ambiguous. V lost 5 bases and J lost 5, with 9 bases in between. This CDR3 contains 13 residues. Germline V gives CDR1 SGHTA, CDR2 FQGNSA. The CDR3 spells CASSPVVTGELFF. The CDR3 DNA sequence: TGTGCCAGCAGCCCGGTCGTGACCGGGGAGCTGTTTTTT.

V usage is TRBV7-9 and J usage is TRBJ2-7; 7 positions agree with TRBD2. The germline V gene encodes CDR1 SEHNR and CDR2 FQNEAQ (reference sequence). V shed 3 bases, J shed 2 bases, and the junction held 13 bases outside the gene matches. CDR3 size: 17 residues. CDR3 region: CASSLGEGYGRAYEQYF. Written as DNA, the CDR3 is TGTGCCAGCAGCTTGGGGGAGGGGTATGGAAGAGCCTACGAGCAGTACTTC.

The chain links TRBV5-4 to TRBJ2-3, with D tentatively TRBD2 (5 bases). The V and J ends lost 0 bases and 7 bases respectively, with 9 bases between them. The CDR3 runs 13 residues. Looked up from germline, CDR1 is SGHNT and CDR2 is YYREEE (reference sequence). In nucleotides, the CDR3 is TGTGCCAGCAGCTTGGCGTTGGACTATACGCAGTATTTT. Its protein is CASSLALDYTQYF.

The chain is built from TRBV27 and TRBJ2-7; 7 bases line up with TRBD1. V lost 4 bases to trimming and J lost 4 bases; unmatched junction nucleotides: 4. Germline V gene data show CDR1 as MNHEY and CDR2 as SMNVEV (reference sequence). The CDR3 extends over 13 amino acids. The CDR3 bases are TGTGCCAGCAGTTCCGGGACAGTATACGAGCAGTACTTC. As protein: CASSSGTVYEQYF.

V is TRBV30 and J is TRBJ2-1; 10 bases fit TRBD2. CDR3 length: 14 residues. In germline, CDR1 is GTSNPN, CDR2 SVGIG (reference sequence). V lost 5 bases and J lost 2; bases outside the gene matches: 3. CDR3 sequence reads: CAWLAGGPYNEQFF. CDR3 in DNA: TGTGCCTGGTTAGCGGGAGGCCCCTACAATGAGCAGTTCTTC. The whole variable domain, filled in from reference TRBV30 and TRBJ2-1, reads SQTIHQWPATLVQPVGSPLSLECTVEGTSNPNLYWYRQAAGRGLQLLFYSVGIGQISSEVPQNLSASRPQDRQFILSSKKLLLSDSGFYLCAWLAGGPYNEQFFGPGTRLTVL.

In regard to this clone: Its ends do not fully match the called genes, so a read error is possible. The genes are TRBV5-4 and TRBJ2-7; 12 bases are shared with TRBD1. The CDR3 loop spans 15 amino acids. Germline V gene data show CDR1 as SGHNT and CDR2 as YYREEE (reference sequence). Here the CDR3 DNA reads TGTGCCAGCAGCCTGGGGGGGACAGGGGGCTACGGGCAGTACTTC. Translation gives CASSLGGTGGYGQYF.

The chain joins TRBV10-3 to TRBJ1-2, with a tentative D call TRBD1 (5 bases). Germline V gene lookup returns CDR1 ENHRY and CDR2 SYGVKD. The CDR3 has 14 residues. V lost 0 bases to trimming and J lost 8 bases, with 13 bases between them. DNA of the CDR3: TGTGCCATCAGTGAGTCGGTGGGCAGGGAAGGCTACACCTTC. It yields the protein CAISESVGREGYTF.